This entry describes one T cell receptor beta chain. Its antigen is currently unknown. The CDR3 extends 3 residues past the end of the read, so its final part is completed from the germline J gene. These data are taken from a study of T cell clonality in common variable immunodeficiency. Study results and limitations: CVID subjects had higher TCRbeta clonality than healthy controls, most marked in about a third. Fewer deletions and N-nucleotide insertions were reportedly seen in common variable immunodeficiency TCR beta sequences.

Generated by immunoSEQ multiplex PCR, the TCRdb table keeps only in-frame clones and is missing some. The sample is made up of fewer than 13,000 clones, none counted only once. This CDR3 has 14 residues. V gave up 5 bases and J gave up 4 bases, with 14 bases separating them. Germline CDR1 is SGHVS and CDR2 is FNYEAQ. The source of this sequence is a human donor with common variable immunodeficiency. The chain couples TRBV7-6 to TRBJ1-2; D uncertain. The sample was peripheral blood mononuclear cells. CDR3: CASSPTDNLYGYTF. Partial CDR3 DNA: TGTGCCAGCAGCCCTACTGACAACCTCTATGGC. The full variable domain, rest sourced from reference TRBV7-6 and TRBJ1-2, is GAGVSQSPRYKVTKRGQDVALRCDPISGHVSLYWYRQALGQGPEFLTYFNYEAQQDKSGLPNDRFSAERPEGSISTLTIQRTEQRDSAMYRCASSPTDNLYGYTFGSGTRLTVV.